This TCR beta chain stems from a study of identical twins. The germline gives CDR1 SGHNT, CDR2 YENEEA. The CDR3 spans 13 residues. Study outcomes and limitations: In cord blood, abundant beta clonotypes had fewer insertions; memory showed no trend.

On this clonotype: Its antigen is still unknown. The junction departs from germline at one end; a sequencing error may be responsible.

A universal primer site was incorporated via template switching, and the cDNA contained unique molecular identifiers. TCRdb processed the 5' RACE reads anew with MiXCR; each CDR3 protein has one entry. Among about 240,000 distinct CDR3 sequences listed, about 12% were seen once. These same records also appear under a second study, on yellow fever vaccine responses in identical twins.

This sequence joins TRBV11-3 and TRBJ2-1; D may be TRBD1 (5 bases). This TCR came from a woman between 18 and 29 years old in good health. The specimen was memory (CD45RO+) T cells sorted from blood. CDR3 amino acids: CVSSRTPYNEQFF. The CDR3 region has the DNA TGTGTCAGCAGTAGGACACCCTACAATGAGCAGTTCTTC.